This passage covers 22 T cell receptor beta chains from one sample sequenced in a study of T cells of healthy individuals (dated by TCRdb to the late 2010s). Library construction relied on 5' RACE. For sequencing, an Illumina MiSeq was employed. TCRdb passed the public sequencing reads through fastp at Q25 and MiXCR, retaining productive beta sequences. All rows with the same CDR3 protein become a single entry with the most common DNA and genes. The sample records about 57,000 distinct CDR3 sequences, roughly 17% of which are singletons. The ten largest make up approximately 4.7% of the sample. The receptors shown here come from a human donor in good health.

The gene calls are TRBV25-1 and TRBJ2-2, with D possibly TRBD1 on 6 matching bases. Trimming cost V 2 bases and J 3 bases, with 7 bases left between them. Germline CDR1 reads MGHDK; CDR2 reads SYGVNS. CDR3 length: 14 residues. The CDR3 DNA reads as TGTGCCAGCAGTGAACACAGGGACACCGGGGAGCTGTTTTTT. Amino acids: CASSEHRDTGELFF.

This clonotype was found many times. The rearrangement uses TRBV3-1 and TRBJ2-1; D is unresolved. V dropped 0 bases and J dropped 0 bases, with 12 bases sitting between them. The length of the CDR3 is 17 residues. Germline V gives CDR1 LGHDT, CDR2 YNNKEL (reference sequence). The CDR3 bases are TGTGCCAGCAGCCAAGACTTGGTACTCCGCTCCTACAATGAGCAGTTCTTC. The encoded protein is CASSQDLVLRSYNEQFF.

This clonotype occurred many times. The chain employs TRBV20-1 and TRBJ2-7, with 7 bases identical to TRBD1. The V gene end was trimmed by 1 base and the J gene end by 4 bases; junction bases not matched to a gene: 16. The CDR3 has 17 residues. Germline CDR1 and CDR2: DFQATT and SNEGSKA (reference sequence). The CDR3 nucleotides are TGCAGTGCTAGAGCAGGGGGAAACCGGGGAACCGGTTACGAGCAGTACTTC. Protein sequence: CSARAGGNRGTGYEQYF.

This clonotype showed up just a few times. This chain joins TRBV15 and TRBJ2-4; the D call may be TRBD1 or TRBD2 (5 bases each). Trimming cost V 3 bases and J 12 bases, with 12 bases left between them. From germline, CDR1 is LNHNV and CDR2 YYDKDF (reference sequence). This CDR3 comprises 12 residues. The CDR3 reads CATSRDGTRQYF. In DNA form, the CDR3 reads TGTGCCACCAGCAGGGACGGGACCCGTCAGTACTTC.

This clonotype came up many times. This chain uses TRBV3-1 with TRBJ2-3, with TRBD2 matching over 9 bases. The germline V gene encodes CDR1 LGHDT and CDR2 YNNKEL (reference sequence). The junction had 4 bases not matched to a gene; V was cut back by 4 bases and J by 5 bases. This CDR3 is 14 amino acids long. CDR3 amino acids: CASSRGGAKDTQYF. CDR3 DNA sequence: TGTGCCAGCAGCCGCGGGGGGGCGAAAGATACGCAGTATTTT.

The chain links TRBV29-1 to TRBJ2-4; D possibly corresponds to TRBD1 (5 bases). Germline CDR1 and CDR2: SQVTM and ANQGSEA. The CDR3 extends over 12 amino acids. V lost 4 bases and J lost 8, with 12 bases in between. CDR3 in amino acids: CSVGVQGYIQYF. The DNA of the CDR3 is TGCAGCGTTGGGGTCCAGGGATACATTCAGTACTTC.

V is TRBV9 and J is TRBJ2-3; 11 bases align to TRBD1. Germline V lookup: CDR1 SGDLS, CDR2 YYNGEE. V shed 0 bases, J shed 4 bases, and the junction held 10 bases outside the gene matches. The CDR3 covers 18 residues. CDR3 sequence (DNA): TGTGCCAGCAGCGTAGGTGGACAGGGGGCGACAGCACCAGATACGCAGTATTTT. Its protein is CASSVGGQGATAPDTQYF.

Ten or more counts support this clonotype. The DNA of the CDR3 is TGTGCCAGCAGCCGTGCCGGGACAGAATCAGAGGCCCAGCATTTT. Its protein product is CASSRAGTESEAQHF. The genes are TRBV5-4 and TRBJ1-5, with 7 bases identical to TRBD1. V was pared by 4 bases and J by 11 bases, with 15 bases of the junction left unmatched. Germline lookup yields CDR1 SGHNT and CDR2 YYREEE (reference sequence). There are 15 residues in the CDR3.

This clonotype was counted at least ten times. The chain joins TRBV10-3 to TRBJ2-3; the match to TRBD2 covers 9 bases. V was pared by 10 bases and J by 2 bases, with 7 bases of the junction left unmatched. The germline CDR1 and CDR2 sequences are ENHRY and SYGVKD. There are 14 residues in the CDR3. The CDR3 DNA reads TGTGCCACCCGACTAGCGGAACCCACAGATACGCAGTATTTT. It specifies CATRLAEPTDTQYF.

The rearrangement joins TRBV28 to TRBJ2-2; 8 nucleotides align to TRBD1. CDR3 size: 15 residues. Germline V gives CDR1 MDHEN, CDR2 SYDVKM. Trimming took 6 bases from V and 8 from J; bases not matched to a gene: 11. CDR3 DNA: TGTGCCAGCAGCCGCAGGGACAGGAGGTCTGGGGAGCTGTTTTTT. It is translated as CASSRRDRRSGELFF.

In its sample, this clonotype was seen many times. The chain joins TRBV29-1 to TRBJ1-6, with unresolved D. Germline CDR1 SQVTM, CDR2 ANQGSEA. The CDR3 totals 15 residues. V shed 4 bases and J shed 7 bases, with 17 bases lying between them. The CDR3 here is CSVVLGSFRNSPLHF. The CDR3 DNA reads TGCAGCGTTGTCCTGGGGAGTTTTAGAAATTCACCCCTCCACTTT.

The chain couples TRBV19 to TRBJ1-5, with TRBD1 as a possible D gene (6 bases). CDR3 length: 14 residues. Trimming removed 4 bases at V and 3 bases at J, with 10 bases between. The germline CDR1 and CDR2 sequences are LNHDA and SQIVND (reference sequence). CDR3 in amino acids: CASSTHRANQPQHF. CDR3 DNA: TGTGCCAGTAGTACCCACAGGGCCAATCAGCCCCAGCATTTT.

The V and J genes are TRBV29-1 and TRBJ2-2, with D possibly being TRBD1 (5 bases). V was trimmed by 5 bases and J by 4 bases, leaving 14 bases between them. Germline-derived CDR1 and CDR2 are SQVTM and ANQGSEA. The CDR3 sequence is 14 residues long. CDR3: CSVWTSSITGELFF. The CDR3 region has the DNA TGCAGCGTTTGGACAAGCTCTATCACCGGGGAGCTGTTTTTT.

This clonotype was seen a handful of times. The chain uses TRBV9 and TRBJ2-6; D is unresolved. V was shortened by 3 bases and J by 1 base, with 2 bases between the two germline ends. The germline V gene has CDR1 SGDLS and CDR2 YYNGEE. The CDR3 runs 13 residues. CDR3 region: CASSASGANVLTF. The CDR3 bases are TGTGCCAGCAGCGCATCTGGGGCCAACGTCCTGACTTTC.

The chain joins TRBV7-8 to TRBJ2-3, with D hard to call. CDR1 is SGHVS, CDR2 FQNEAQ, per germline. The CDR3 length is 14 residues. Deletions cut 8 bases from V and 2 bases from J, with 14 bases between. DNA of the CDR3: TGTGCCAGCTCCGATAATACCCCCACAGATACGCAGTATTTT. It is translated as CASSDNTPTDTQYF. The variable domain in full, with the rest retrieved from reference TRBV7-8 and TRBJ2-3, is GAGVSQSPRYKVAKRGQDVALRCDPISGHVSLFWYQQALGQGPEFLTYFQNEAQLDKSGLPSDRFFAERPEGSVSTLKIQRTQQEDSAVYLCASSDNTPTDTQYFGPGTRLTVL.

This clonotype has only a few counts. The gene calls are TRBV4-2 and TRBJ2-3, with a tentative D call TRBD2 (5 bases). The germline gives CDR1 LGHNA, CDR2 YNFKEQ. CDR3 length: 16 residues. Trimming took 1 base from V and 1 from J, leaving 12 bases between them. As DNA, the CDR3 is TGTGCCAGCAGCCAAGTAACGGGAACGGGCACAGATACGCAGTATTTT. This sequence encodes CASSQVTGTGTDTQYF.

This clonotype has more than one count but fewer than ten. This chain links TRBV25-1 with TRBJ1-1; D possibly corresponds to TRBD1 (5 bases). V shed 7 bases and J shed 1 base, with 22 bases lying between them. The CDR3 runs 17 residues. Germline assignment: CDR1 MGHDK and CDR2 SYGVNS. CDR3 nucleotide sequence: TGTGCCAGCACCCCTCCGCGGGGGGAGACAGCGAACACTGAAGCTTTCTTT. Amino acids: CASTPPRGETANTEAFF.

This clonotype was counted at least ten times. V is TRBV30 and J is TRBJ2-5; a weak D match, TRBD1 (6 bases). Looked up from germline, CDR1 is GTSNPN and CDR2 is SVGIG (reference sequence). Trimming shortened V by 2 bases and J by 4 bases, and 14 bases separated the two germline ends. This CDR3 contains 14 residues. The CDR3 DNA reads TGTGCCTGGAGTACAGGGAGTTTGGGAGAGACCCAGTACTTC. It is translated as CAWSTGSLGETQYF.

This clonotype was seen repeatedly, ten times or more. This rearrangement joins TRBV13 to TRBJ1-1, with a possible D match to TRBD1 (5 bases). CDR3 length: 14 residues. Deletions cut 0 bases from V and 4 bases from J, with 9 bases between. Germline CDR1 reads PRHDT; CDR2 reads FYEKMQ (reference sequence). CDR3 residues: CASSLGQGPTEAFF. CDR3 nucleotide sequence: TGTGCCAGCAGCTTAGGTCAGGGCCCCACTGAAGCTTTCTTT.

In DNA form, the CDR3 reads TGCAGTGCTAGAGATCGGGGCGGACAAACCTTTAACACCGGGGAGCTGTTTTTT. Its protein product is CSARDRGGQTFNTGELFF. V is TRBV20-1 and J is TRBJ2-2; D is tentatively TRBD1 or TRBD2 (5 bases each). This CDR3 spans 18 amino acids. Trimming cost V 0 bases and J 2 bases, with 19 bases left between them. Looked up from germline, CDR1 is DFQATT and CDR2 is SNEGSKA (reference sequence).

CDR3 protein: CASSLAGGPYNEQFF. CDR3 coding DNA: TGTGCCAGCAGCTTAGCGGGAGGGCCCTACAATGAGCAGTTCTTC. The rearrangement links TRBV7-3 to TRBJ2-1, with 9 nucleotides matching TRBD2. The CDR3 is 15 amino acids. The J segment lost 2 bases and the V segment lost 2 bases, leaving 1 base of the junction unmatched. In germline, CDR1 is SGHTA, CDR2 FQGTGA.

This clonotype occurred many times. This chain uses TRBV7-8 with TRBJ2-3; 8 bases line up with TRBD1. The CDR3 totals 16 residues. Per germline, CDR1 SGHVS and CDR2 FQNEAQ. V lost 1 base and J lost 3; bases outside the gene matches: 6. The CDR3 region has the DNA TGTGCCAGCAGCTTAGTTAGGAGACAGGGGACAGATACGCAGTATTTT. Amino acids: CASSLVRRQGTDTQYF.